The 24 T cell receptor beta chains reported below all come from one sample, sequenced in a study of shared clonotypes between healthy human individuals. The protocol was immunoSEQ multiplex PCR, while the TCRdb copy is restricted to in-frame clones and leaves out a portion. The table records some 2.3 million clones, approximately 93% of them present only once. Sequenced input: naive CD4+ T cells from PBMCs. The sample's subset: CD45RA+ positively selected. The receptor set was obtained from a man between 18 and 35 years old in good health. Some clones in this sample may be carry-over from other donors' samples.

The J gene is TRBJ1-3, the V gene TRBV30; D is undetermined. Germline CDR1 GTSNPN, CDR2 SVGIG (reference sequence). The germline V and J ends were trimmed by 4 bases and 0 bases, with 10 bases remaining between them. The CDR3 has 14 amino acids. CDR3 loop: CAWTLGISGNTIYF. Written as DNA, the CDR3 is TGTGCCTGGACCCTCGGTATCTCTGGAAACACCATATATTTT.

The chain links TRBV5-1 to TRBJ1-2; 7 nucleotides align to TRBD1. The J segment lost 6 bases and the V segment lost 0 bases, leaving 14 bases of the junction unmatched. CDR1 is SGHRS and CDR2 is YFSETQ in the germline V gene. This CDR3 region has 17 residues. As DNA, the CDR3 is TGCGCCAGCAGCTTGGTAGGAGGGGGCGTCGTTATCGATGGCTACACCTTC. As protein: CASSLVGGGVVIDGYTF.

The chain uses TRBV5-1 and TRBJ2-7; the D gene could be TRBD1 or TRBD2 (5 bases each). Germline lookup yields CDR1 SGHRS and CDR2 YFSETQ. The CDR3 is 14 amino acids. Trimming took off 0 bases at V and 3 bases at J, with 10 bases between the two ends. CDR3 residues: CASSLVGDGYEQYF. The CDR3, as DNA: TGCGCCAGCAGCTTGGTGGGGGACGGCTACGAGCAGTACTTC.

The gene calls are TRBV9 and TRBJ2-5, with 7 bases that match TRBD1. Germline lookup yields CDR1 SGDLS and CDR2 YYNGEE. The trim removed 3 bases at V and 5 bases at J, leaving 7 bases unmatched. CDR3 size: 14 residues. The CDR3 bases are TGTGCCAGCAGCGCGCGACAGGGACGGGAGACCCAGTACTTC. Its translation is CASSARQGRETQYF. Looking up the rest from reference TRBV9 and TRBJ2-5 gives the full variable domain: DSGVTQTPKHLITATGQRVTLRCSPRSGDLSVYWYQQSLDQGLQFLIQYYNGEERAKGNILERFSAQQFPDLHSELNLSSLELGDSALYFCASSARQGRETQYFGPGTRLLVL.

The CDR3 protein is CASSRRVGTVNTEAFF. Here the CDR3 DNA reads TGTGCCAGCAGCCGCAGAGTAGGGACTGTGAACACTGAAGCTTTCTTT. The chain joins TRBV14 to TRBJ1-1; TRBD1 is a possible D gene (5 bases). Germline CDR1 reads SGHDN; CDR2 reads FVKESK. Trimming left V 4 bases short and J 0 bases short, with 15 bases between. The CDR3 sequence is 16 residues long.

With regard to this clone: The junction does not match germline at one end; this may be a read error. Here the CDR3 reads CASSVDAPPRHF. The CDR3, as DNA: TGTGCCAGCAGCGTAGATGCCCCCCCCCGGCATTTT. The V call is TRBV9, the J call TRBJ2-3; D unresolved. The CDR3 is made up of 12 amino acids. Germline V CDR1 and CDR2: SGDLS, YYNGEE.

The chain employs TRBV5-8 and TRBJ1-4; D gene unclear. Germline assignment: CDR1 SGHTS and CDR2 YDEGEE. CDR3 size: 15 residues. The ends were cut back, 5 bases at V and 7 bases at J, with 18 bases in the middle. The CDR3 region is CASSSGRQAGEKLFF. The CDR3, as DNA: TGTGCCAGCAGTTCTGGCAGGCAGGCAGGTGAAAAACTGTTTTTT. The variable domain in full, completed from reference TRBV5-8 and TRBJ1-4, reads EAGVTQSPTHLIKTRGQQATLRCSPISGHTSVYWYQQALGLGLQFLLWYDEGEERNRGNFPPRFSGRQFPNYSSELNVNALELEDSALYLCASSSGRQAGEKLFFGSGTQLSVL.

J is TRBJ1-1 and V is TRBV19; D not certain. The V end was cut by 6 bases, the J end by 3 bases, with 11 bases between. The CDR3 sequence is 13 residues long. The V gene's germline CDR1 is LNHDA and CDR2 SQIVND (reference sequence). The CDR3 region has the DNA TGTGCCAGTAGCAATTTATTTTACACTGAAGCTTTCTTT. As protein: CASSNLFYTEAFF.

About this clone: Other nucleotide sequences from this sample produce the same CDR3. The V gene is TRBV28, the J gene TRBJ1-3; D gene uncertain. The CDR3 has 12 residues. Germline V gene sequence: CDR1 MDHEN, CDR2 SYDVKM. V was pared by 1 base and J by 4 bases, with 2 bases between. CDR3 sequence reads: CASSLSGNTIYF. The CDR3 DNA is TGTGCCAGCAGTTTATCGGGAAACACCATATATTTT.

The DNA of the CDR3 is TGTGCCAGCAGTGAAAGGACAGGGAGCTATGGCTACACCTTC. Translation: CASSERTGSYGYTF. The chain links TRBV2 to TRBJ1-2; 8 bases are shared with TRBD1. V dropped 2 bases and J dropped 4; count of bases not matched to a gene: 3. Germline CDR1 is SNHLY and CDR2 is FYNNEI. This CDR3 is built from 14 residues.

CDR3 in amino acids: CASSIVYGEQYF. The CDR3 nucleotides are TGTGCCAGTAGTATAGTCTATGGCGAGCAGTACTTC. The chain has TRBV19 and TRBJ2-7; D unclear. The CDR3 is made up of 12 amino acids. V lost 1 base, J lost 6 bases, and 7 bases lay in between. CDR1 and CDR2 from the germline V gene are LNHDA and SQIVND (reference sequence).

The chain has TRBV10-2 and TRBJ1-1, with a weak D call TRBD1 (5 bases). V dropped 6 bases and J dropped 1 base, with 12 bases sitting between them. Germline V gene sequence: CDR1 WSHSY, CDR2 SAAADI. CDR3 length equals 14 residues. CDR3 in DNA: TGCGCCAGCAGGCCGGGACCGCAGAACACTGAAGCTTTCTTT. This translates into CASRPGPQNTEAFF.

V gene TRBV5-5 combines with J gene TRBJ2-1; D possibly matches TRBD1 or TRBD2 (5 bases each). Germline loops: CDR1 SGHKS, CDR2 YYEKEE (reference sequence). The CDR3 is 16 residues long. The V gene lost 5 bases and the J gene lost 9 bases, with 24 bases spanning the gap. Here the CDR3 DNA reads TGTGCCAGCAGTCCCGCTTCTGGGACCGGGGTTGGTGAGCAGTTCTTC. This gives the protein CASSPASGTGVGEQFF. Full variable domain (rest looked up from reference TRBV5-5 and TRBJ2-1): DAGVTQSPTHLIKTRGQQVTLRCSPISGHKSVSWYQQVLGQGPQFIFQYYEKEERGRGNFPDRFSARQFPNYSSELNVNALLLGDSALYLCASSPASGTGVGEQFFGPGTRLTVL.

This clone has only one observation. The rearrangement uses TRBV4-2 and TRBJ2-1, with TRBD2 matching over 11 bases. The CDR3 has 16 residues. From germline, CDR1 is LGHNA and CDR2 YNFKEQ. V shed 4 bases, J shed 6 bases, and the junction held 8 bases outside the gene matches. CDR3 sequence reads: CASSRPTSGGFNEQFF. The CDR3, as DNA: TGTGCCAGCAGCCGCCCAACTAGCGGGGGTTTCAATGAGCAGTTCTTC.

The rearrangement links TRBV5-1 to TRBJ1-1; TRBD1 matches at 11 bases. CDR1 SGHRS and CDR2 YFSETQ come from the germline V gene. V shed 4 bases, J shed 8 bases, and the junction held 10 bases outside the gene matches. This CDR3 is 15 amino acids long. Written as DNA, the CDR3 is TGCGCCAGCAGCCGGGGACAGGGGGAAGTTGGGGAAGCTTTCTTT. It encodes CASSRGQGEVGEAFF.

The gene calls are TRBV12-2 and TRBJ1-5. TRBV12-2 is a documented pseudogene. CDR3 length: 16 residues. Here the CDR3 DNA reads TGTGCAAGTCGCTTACAGAACCGGAATAGCAATCAGCCCCAGCATTTT. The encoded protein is CASRLQNRNSNQPQHF.

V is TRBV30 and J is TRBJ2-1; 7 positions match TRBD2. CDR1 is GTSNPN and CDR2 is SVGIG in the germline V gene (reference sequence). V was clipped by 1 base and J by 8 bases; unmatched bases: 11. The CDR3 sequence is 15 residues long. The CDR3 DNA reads TGTGCCTGGAGTGGCACGGGACTACCGTATGATGAGCAGTTCTTC. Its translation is CAWSGTGLPYDEQFF.

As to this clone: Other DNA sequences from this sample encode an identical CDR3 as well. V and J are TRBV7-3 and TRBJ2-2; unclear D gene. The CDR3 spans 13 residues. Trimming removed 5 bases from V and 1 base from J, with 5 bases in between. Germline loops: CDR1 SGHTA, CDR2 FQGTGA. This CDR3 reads CASSPKNTGELFF. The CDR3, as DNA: TGTGCCAGCAGCCCTAAGAACACCGGGGAGCTGTTTTTT.

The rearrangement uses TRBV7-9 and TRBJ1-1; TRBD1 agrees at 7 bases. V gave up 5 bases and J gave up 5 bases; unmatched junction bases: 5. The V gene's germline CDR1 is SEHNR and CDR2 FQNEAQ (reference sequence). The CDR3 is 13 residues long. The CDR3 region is CASSRDRATEAFF. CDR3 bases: TGTGCCAGCAGCCGCGACAGGGCAACTGAAGCTTTCTTT.

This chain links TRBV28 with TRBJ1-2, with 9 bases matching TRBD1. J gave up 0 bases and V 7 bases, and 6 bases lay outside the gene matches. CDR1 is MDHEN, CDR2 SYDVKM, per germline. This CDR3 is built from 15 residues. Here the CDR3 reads CASIMTGGPNYGYTF. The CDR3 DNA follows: TGTGCCAGCATCATGACAGGGGGGCCTAACTATGGCTACACCTTC.

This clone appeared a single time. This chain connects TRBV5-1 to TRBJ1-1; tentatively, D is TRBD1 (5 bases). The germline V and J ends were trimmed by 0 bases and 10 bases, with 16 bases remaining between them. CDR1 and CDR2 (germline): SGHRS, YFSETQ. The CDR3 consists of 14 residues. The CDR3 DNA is TGCGCCAGCAGCTTGGCCGGGGGGGACGGCAGAGCTTTCTTT. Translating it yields CASSLAGGDGRAFF.

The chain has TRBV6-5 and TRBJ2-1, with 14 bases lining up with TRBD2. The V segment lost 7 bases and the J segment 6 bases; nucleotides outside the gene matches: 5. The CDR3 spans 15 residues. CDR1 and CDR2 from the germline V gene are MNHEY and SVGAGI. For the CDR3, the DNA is TGTGCCAGCACCTCAGGACTAGCGGGAGGCAATGAGCAGTTCTTC. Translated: CASTSGLAGGNEQFF.

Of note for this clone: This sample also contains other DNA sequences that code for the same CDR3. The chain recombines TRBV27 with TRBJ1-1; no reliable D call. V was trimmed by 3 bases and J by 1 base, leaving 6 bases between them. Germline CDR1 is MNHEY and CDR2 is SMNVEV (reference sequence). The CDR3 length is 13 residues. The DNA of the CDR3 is TGTGCCAGCAGTTTCTTGAGGAACACTGAAGCTTTCTTT. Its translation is CASSFLRNTEAFF.

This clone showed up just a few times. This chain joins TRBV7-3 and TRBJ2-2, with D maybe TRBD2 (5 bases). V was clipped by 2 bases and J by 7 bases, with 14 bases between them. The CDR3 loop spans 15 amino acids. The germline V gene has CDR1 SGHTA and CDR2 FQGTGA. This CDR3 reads CASSLEWESGGELFF. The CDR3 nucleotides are TGTGCCAGCAGCTTAGAATGGGAGAGTGGCGGGGAGCTGTTTTTT.